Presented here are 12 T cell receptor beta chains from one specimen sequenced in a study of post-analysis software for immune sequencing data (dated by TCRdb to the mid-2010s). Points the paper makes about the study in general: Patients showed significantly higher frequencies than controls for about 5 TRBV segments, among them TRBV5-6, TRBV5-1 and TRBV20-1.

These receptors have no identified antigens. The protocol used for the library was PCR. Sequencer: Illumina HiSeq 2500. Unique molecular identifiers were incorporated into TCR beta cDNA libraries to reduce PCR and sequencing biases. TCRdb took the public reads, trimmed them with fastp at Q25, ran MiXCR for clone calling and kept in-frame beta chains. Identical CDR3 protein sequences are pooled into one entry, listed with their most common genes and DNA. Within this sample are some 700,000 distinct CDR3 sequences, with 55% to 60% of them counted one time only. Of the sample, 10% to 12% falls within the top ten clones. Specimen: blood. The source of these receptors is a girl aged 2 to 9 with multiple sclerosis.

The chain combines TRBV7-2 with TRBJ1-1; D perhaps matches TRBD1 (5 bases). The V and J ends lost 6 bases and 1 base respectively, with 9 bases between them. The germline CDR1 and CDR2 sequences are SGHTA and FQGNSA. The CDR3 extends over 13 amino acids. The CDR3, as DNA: TGTGCCAGCAGTCCAGGGTGGAACACTGAAGCTTTCTTT. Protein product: CASSPGWNTEAFF.

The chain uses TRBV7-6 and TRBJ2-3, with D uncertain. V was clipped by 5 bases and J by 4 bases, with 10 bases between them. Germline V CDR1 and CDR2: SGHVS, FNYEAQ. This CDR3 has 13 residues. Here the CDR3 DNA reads TGTGCCAGCAGCATGGGGTCGGCAGATACGCAGTATTTT. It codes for CASSMGSADTQYF.

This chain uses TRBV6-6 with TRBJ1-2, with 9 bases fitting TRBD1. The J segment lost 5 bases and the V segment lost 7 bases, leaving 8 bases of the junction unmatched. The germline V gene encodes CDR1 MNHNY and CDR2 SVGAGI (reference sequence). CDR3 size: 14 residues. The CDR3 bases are TGTGCCAGCACCGGGGGACAGGGCCCTTATGGCTACACCTTC. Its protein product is CASTGGQGPYGYTF.

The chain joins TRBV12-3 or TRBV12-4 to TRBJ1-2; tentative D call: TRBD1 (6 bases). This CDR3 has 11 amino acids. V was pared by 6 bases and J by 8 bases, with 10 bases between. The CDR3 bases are TGTGCCAGCAGCCGTAGGGGGGGCTACACCTTC. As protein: CASSRRGGYTF.

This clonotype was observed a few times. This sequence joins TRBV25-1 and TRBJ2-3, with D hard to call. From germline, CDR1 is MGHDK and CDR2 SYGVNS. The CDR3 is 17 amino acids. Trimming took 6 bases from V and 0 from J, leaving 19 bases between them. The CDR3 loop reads CASSPRSLHISTDTQYF. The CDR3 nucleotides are TGTGCCAGCAGCCCCCGGTCGCTTCATATTAGCACAGATACGCAGTATTTT.

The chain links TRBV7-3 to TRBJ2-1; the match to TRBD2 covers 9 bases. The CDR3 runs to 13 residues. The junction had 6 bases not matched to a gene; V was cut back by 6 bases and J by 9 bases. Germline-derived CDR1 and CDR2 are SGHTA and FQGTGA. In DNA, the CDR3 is TGTGCCAGCAGGGGAGGAGCGGGGGGTGAGCAGTTCTTC. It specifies CASRGGAGGEQFF. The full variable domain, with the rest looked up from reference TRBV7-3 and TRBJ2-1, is GAGVSQTPSNKVTEKGKYVELRCDPISGHTALYWYRQSLGQGPEFLIYFQGTGAADDSGLPNDRFFAVRPEGSVSTLKIQRTERGDSAVYLCASRGGAGGEQFFGPGTRLTVL.

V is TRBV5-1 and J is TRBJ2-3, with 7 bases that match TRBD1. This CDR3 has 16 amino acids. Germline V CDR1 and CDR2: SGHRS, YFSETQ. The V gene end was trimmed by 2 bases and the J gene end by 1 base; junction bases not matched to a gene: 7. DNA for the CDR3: TGCGCCAGCAGCTTCGAACAGGGGTACGGCACAGATACGCAGTATTTT. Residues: CASSFEQGYGTDTQYF.

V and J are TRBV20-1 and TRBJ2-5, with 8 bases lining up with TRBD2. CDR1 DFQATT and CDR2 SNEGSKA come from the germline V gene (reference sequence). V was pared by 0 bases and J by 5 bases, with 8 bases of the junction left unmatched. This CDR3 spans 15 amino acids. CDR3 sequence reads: CSAREIAGRGETQYF. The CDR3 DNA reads TGCAGTGCTAGAGAGATAGCGGGGCGGGGTGAGACCCAGTACTTC.

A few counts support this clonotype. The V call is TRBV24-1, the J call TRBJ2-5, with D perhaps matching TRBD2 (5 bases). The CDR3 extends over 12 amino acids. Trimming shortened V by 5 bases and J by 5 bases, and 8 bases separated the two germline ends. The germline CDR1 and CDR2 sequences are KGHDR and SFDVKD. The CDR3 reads CATSAGFETQYF. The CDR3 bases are TGTGCCACCAGTGCGGGATTTGAGACCCAGTACTTC.

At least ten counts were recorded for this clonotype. The CDR3 reads CSGNRGPQETQYF. The DNA of the CDR3 is TGCAGCGGAAACAGGGGCCCCCAAGAGACCCAGTACTTC. J is TRBJ2-5 and V is TRBV29-1; 7 bases are a match to TRBD1. Germline assignment: CDR1 SQVTM and CDR2 ANQGSEA. With 7 bases clipped from V and 1 base from J, the junction kept 6 bases outside the gene matches. The CDR3 consists of 13 residues.

Here the CDR3 reads CASSEAGASYNEQFF. CDR3 DNA sequence: TGCGCCAGCAGTGAGGCGGGAGCCTCCTACAATGAGCAGTTCTTC. The V gene is TRBV10-1, the J gene TRBJ2-1, with 7 positions matching TRBD2. Germline lookup yields CDR1 WNHNN and CDR2 SYGVQD (reference sequence). V dropped 2 bases and J dropped 0; count of bases not matched to a gene: 1. The CDR3 sequence is 15 residues long.

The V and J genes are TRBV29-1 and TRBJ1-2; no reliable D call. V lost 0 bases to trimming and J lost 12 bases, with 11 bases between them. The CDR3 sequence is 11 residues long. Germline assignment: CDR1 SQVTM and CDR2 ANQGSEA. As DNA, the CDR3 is TGCAGCGTTGAAGATCCCGGAGCAGACACCTTC. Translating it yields CSVEDPGADTF. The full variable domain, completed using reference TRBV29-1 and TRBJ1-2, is SAVISQKPSRDICQRGTSLTIQCQVDSQVTMMFWYRQQPGQSLTLIATANQGSEATYESGFVIDKFPISRPNLTFSTLTVSNMSPEDSSIYLCSVEDPGADTFGSGTRLTVV.